These 3 T cell receptor beta chains originate from one sample sequenced in a study of T cell repertoires in cytomegalovirus infection. TCRdb fed the reads into MiXCR, producing one record per CDR3 protein. The sample comprises 200,000 to 250,000 distinct CDR3 sequences, about 7% of which are singletons, and roughly 6% rests with the top ten. Sample: PBMCs. Every receptor here comes from a human donor in good health (CMV status not recorded). Some clones in this sample may be carry-over from other donors' samples.

The CDR3 coding sequence is TGTGCCAGCAGTCCGCCGGGTTTGTCGATACAAAACACTGAAGCTTTCTTT. It translates to CASSPPGLSIQNTEAFF. The chain has TRBV28 and TRBJ1-1; D unclear. Germline lookup yields CDR1 MDHEN and CDR2 SYDVKM. This CDR3 region has 17 residues. V lost 5 bases, J lost 2 bases, and 21 bases lay in between.

This clonotype was found once. A clone one base away is much larger, so this may be a read error. The CDR3 sequence is CASSSGTEETQYF. CDR3 DNA: TGTGCCAGCAGCTCCGGGACTGAAGAGACCCAGTACTTC. The V gene is TRBV7-2, the J gene TRBJ2-5, with D possibly being TRBD2 (6 bases). Per the germline V gene, CDR1 is SGHTA and CDR2 is FQGNSA. The CDR3 covers 13 residues. Trimming removed 4 bases from V and 3 bases from J, with 9 bases in between. Filled out from reference TRBV7-2 and TRBJ2-5, the complete variable domain reads GAGVSQSPSNKVTEKGKDVELRCDPISGHTALYWYRQSLGQGLEFLIYFQGNSAPDKSGLPSDRFSAERTGGSVSTLTIQRTQQEDSAVYLCASSSGTEETQYFGPGTRLLVL.

This clonotype occurred a few times. The rearrangement joins TRBV29-1 to TRBJ1-2; 9 bases agree with TRBD1. Unmatched junction bases numbered 15, after V lost 0 bases and J lost 4 bases. CDR1 is SQVTM and CDR2 is ANQGSEA in the germline V gene. This CDR3 is 18 amino acids long. The DNA of the CDR3 is TGCAGCGTTGAAGATCGGTCCATGGGGGAGGACAGGGGCTATGGCTACACCTTC. Protein sequence: CSVEDRSMGEDRGYGYTF.